This entry describes one T cell receptor (beta chain). This entry comes from a study of control samples from healthy donors and cancer patients. Germline loops: CDR1 KGHDR, CDR2 SFDVKD. The CDR3 is 16 residues long. V lost 3 bases and J lost 0, with 10 bases in between. The assay was immunoSEQ multiplex PCR, and TCRdb's table has in-frame clones only and misses some. Counted here are 150,000 or so clones, approximately 94% occurring once; the ten biggest clones make up under 15%. The V call is TRBV24-1, the J call TRBJ2-2; the D gene could be TRBD1 or TRBD2 (5 bases each). The specimen sequenced was blood. This receptor was obtained from a middle-aged man in good health. The CDR3 bases are TGTGCCACCAGTGATCGGGGCAGGCCGAACACCGGGGAGCTGTTTTTT. The encoded protein is CATSDRGRPNTGELFF.